This T cell receptor beta chain comes out of a study of Ad26.COV2.S vaccination and SARS-CoV-2 variants. Study overall: The authors gave Ad26.COV2.S intramuscularly, either once or twice 56 days apart.

On this clone itself: Its cognate antigen is unknown.

Findings and caveats of the study: Breadth measured for non-spike TCRs was similar across vaccine and placebo recipients.

TCRdb keeps only in-frame clones here, not all; method: immunoSEQ multiplex PCR. The sample has under 250,000 clones, about 83% seen once. Treatment of the sample: roughly 20 received Ad26.COV2.S at low or high dose, single or two shots; about 5 received placebo; per-sample allocation not given. Each sample was drawn 63 days after the first injection (of vaccine or placebo). Germline values: CDR1 SGHNT, CDR2 YENEEA. This CDR3 contains 15 residues. Trimming stripped 3 bases from V and 2 bases from J, with 12 bases between. This chain links TRBV11-3 with TRBJ2-3, with a weak D call TRBD1 (5 bases). This material consisted of peripheral blood, taken in a trial of Ad26.COV2.S vaccine versus placebo. The clonotype originates from a person aged 18-65 years who received the Ad26.COV2.S COVID-19 vaccine or a placebo. The CDR3 reads CASSLQGINTDTQYF. CDR3 nucleotides: TGTGCCAGCAGCTTGCAGGGAATCAACACAGATACGCAGTATTTT.